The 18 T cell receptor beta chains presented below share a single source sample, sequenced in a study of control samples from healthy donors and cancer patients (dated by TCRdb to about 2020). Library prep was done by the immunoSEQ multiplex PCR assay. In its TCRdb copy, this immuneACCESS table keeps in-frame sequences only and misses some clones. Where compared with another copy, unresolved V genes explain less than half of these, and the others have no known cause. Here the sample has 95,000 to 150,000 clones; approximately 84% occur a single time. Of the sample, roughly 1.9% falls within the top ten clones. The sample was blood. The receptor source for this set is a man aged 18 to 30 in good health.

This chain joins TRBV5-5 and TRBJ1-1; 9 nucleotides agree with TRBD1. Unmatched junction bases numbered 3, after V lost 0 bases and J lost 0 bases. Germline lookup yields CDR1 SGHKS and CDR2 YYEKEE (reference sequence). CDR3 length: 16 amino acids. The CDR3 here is CASSLGQGGMNTEAFF. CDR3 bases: TGTGCCAGCAGCTTGGGACAGGGGGGAATGAACACTGAAGCTTTCTTT.

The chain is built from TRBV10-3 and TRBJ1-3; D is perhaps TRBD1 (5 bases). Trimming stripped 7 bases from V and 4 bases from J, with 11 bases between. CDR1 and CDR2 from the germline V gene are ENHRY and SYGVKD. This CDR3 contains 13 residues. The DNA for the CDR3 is TGTGCCATCACACCAGGGCCCGGAAACACCATATATTTT. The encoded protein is CAITPGPGNTIYF.

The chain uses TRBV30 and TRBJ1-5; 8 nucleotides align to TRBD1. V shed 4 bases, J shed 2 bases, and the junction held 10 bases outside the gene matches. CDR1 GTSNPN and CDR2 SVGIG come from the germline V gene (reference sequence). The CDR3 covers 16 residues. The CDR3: CAWTSGQGIGNQPQHF. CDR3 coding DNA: TGTGCCTGGACCTCCGGACAGGGAATAGGCAATCAGCCCCAGCATTTT.

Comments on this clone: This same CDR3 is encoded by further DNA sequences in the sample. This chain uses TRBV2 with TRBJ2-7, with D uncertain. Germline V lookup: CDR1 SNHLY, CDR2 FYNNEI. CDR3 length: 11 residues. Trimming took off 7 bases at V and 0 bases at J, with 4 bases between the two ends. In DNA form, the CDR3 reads TGTGCCAGCACTAGCTCCTACGAGCAGTACTTC. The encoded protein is CASTSSYEQYF.

CDR3 sequence reads: CASSQSSIGGRGTQYF. The CDR3 nucleotides are TGTGCCAGCAGCCAGTCTAGCATTGGAGGGCGGGGTACGCAGTATTTT. The genes are TRBV14 and TRBJ2-3, with TRBD2 as a possible D gene (6 bases). The V gene lost 3 bases and the J gene lost 8 bases, with 21 bases spanning the gap. Germline V gives CDR1 SGHDN, CDR2 FVKESK. The CDR3 runs 16 residues.

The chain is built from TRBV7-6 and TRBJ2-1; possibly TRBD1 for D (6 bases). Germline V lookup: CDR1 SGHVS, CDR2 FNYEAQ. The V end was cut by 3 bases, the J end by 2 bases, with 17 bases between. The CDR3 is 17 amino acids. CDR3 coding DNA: TGTGCCAGCAGCTTTAGCTCACAGGGATTTGCCTACAATGAGCAGTTCTTC. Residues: CASSFSSQGFAYNEQFF.

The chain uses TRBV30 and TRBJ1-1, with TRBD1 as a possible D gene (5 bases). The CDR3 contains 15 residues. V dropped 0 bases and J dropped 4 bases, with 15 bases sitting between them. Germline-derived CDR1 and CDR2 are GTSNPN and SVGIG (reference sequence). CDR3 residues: CAWSVRGGGSTEAFF. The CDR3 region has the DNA TGTGCCTGGAGTGTTCGGGGCGGAGGGTCCACTGAAGCTTTCTTT.

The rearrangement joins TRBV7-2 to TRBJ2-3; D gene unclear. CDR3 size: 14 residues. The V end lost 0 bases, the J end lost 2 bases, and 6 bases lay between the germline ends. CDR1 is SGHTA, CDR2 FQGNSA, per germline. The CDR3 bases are TGTGCCAGCAGCTTAGCGCTATACACAGATACGCAGTATTTT. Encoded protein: CASSLALYTDTQYF.

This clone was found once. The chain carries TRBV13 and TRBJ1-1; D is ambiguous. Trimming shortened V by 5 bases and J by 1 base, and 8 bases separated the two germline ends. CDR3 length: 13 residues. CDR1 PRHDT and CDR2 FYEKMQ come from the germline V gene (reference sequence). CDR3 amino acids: CASSVGRNTEAFF. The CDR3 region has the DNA TGTGCCAGCAGCGTGGGTCGGAACACTGAAGCTTTCTTT.

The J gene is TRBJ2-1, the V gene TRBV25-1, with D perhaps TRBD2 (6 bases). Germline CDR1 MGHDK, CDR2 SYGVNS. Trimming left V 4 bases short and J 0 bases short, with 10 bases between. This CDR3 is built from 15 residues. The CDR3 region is CASSGGAGSYNEQFF. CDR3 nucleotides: TGTGCCAGCAGTGGCGGGGCCGGCTCCTACAATGAGCAGTTCTTC.

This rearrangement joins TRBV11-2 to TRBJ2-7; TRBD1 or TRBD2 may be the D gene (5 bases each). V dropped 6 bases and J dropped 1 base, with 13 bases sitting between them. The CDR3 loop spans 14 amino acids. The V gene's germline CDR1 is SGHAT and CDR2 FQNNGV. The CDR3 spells CASRYRDGSYEQYF. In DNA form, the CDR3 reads TGTGCCAGCAGATACCGGGACGGATCCTACGAGCAGTACTTC.

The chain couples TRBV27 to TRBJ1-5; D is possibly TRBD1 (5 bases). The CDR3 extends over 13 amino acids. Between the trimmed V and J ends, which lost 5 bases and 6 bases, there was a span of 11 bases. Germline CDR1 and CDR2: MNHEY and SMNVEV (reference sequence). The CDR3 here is CASSGGRGQPQHF. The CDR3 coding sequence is TGTGCCAGCAGTGGGGGGAGAGGTCAGCCCCAGCATTTT.

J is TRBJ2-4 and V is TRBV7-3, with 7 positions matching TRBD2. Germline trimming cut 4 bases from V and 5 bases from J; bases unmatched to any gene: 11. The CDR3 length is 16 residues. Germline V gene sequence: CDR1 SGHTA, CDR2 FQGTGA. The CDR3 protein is CASSSRGGAGENIQYF. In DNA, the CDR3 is TGTGCCAGCAGCTCCCGGGGAGGGGCAGGTGAAAACATTCAGTACTTC.

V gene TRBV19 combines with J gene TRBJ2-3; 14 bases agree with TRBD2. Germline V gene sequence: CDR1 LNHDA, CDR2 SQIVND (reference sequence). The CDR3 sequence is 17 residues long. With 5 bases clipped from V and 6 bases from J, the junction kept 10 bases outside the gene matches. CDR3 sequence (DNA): TGTGCCAGTAGTCTGGGACTAGCGGGAGTCGCGCCGGATACGCAGTATTTT. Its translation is CASSLGLAGVAPDTQYF.

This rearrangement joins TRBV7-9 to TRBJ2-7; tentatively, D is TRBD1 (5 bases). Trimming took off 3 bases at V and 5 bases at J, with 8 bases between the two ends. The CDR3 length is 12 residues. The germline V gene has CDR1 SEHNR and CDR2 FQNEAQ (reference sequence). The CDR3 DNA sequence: TGTGCCAGCAGCTTGCAGGGAAACGAGCAGTACTTC. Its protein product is CASSLQGNEQYF.

As DNA, the CDR3 is TGTGCCATACAAGGGGTTCTCAATCAGCCCCAGCATTTT. This sequence encodes CAIQGVLNQPQHF. This sequence joins TRBV10-3 and TRBJ1-5, with a weak D call TRBD1 (5 bases). CDR1 is ENHRY and CDR2 is SYGVKD in the germline V gene. The CDR3 totals 13 residues. The ends were cut back, 9 bases at V and 3 bases at J, with 12 bases in the middle.

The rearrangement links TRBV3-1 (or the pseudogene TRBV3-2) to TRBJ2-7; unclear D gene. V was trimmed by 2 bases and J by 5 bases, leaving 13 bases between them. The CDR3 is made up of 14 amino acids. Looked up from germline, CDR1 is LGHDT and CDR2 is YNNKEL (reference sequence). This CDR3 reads CASSQRVQPDEQYF. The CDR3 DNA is TGTGCCAGCAGCCAAAGAGTTCAGCCCGACGAGCAGTACTTC.

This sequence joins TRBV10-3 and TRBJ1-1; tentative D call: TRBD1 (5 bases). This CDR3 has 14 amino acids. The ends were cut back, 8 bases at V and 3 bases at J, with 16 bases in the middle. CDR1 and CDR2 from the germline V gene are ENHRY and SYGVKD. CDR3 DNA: TGTGCCATCGGGTACAAGGCGGGGGACACTGAAGCTTTCTTT. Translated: CAIGYKAGDTEAFF.